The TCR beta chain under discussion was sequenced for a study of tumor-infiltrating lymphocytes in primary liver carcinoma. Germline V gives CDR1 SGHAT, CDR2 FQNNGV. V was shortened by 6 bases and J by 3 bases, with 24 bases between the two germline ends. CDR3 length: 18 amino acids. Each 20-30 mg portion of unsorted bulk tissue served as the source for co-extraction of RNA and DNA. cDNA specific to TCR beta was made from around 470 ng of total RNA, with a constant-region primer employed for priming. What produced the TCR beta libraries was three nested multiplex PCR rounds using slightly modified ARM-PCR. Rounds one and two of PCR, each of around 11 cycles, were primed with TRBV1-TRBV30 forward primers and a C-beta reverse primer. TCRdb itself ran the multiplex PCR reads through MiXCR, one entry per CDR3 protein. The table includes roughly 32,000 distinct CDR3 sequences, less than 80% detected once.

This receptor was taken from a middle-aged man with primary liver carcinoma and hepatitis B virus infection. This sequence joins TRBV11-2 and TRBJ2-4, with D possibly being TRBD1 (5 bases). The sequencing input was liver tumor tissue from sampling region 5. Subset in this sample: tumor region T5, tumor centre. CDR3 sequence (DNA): TGTGCCAGCAGTCCAACTGGGGCTTCCATGGTGGTCAAAAACATTCAGTACTTC. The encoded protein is CASSPTGASMVVKNIQYF. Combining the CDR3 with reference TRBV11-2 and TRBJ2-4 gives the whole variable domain EAGVAQSPRYKIIEKRQSVAFWCNPISGHATLYWYQQILGQGPKLLIQFQNNGVVDDSQLPKDRFSAERLKGVDSTLKIQPAKLEDSAVYLCASSPTGASMVVKNIQYFGAGTRLSVL.